This T cell receptor beta chain is drawn from a study of blood T cells in healthy people across ages. Study-wide findings and caveats: The recorded TCR beta diversity per million T cells decreased in a roughly linear manner with age.

Germline loops: CDR1 MNHNY, CDR2 SVGAGI (reference sequence). With V trimmed by 4 bases and J by 6 bases, 4 bases remained unmatched. CDR3 length: 16 amino acids. Next came a second PCR, run for roughly 7 to 12 cycles, which used a sample-barcoded 5' primer along with a J-beta primer mix. TCRdb processed the 5' RACE reads anew with MiXCR; each CDR3 protein has one entry. The table has 600,000 to 650,000 distinct CDR3 sequences, 58% seen once; the top ten hold 30% to 45%. Points on this clonotype: What it binds is unknown.

Sequenced sample: blood. V gene TRBV6-6 combines with J gene TRBJ2-2; the match to TRBD2 covers 14 bases. This TCR came from a man in his fifties or sixties in good health. CDR3 bases: TGTGCCAGCAGTTCGACTAGCGGGGGGGCACCCGGGGAGCTGTTTTTT. Its protein is CASSSTSGGAPGELFF.